Listed below are T cell receptor beta chains from one sample, sequenced in a study of shared clonotypes between healthy human individuals. The protocol was immunoSEQ multiplex PCR, while the TCRdb copy is restricted to in-frame clones and leaves out a portion. The profile shows 2 million to 2.5 million clones, 85% to 95% of them singletons. Sequencing was performed on naive CD4+ T cells from PBMCs. These receptors came from a man aged 18 to 35 in good health. Some clones in this sample may be carry-over from other donors' samples. Both conserved end residues are part of each CDR3. D genes are given only for firm matches. The size field is filled for only some rows; it gives once, few, many or a size class.

j_call clone_size cdr3_length d_call v_call cdr3_aa cdr3_nt
TRBJ2-4 - 15 - TRBV27 CASSLVRHPKNIQYF TGTGCCAGCAGTTTAGTTCGTCATCCCAAAAACATTCAGTACTTC
TRBJ2-7 - 13 TRBD2 TRBV5-1 CASAPAGDYEQYF TGCGCCAGCGCCCCCGCGGGAGACTACGAGCAGTACTTC
TRBJ2-7 - 14 - TRBV5-4 CASSLGRDPYEQYF TGTGCCAGCAGCTTGGGCCGGGACCCCTACGAGCAGTACTTC
TRBJ2-1 - 18 - TRBV23-1 CASSQSELIRVLYNEQFF TGCGCCAGCAGTCAATCGGAACTGATCAGGGTTTTATACAATGAGCAGTTCTTC
TRBJ1-2 - 13 - TRBV7-8 CASSQEGLLGYTF TGTGCCAGCAGCCAAGAGGGATTACTTGGCTACACCTTC
TRBJ1-4 - 14 - TRBV10-3 CAISAKQPLEKLFF TGTGCCATCAGTGCGAAGCAGCCGTTGGAAAAACTGTTTTTT
TRBJ2-4 - 15 - TRBV28 CASSSATVAKNIQYF TGTGCCAGCAGCTCAGCGACTGTAGCCAAAAACATTCAGTACTTC
TRBJ2-1 - 17 - TRBV10-1 CASAPHQGKSSYNEQFF TGCGCCAGTGCCCCGCACCAGGGCAAGAGCTCCTACAATGAGCAGTTCTTC
TRBJ2-1 - 12 - TRBV21-1 CASSKRADEKFF TGTGCCAGCAGCAAGAGGGCGGACGAGAAGTTCTTC
TRBJ2-2 - 16 TRBD2 TRBV28 CASTPPSGLNTGELFF TGTGCCAGTACCCCTCCTAGCGGACTTAACACCGGGGAGCTGTTTTTT
TRBJ2-1 once 11 - TRBV4-2 CASSLNNEQFF TGTGCCAGCAGCCTTAACAATGAGCAGTTCTTC
TRBJ1-2 - 15 TRBD1 TRBV19 CASLPQGATNYGYTF TGTGCCTCCCTTCCCCAGGGGGCGACTAACTATGGCTACACCTTC
TRBJ1-3 - 16 TRBD1 TRBV28 CASSSPGQGSGNTIYF TGTGCCAGCAGTTCCCCGGGACAGGGATCTGGAAACACCATATATTTT
TRBJ2-7 - 15 - TRBV19 CASSIGPKSSYEQYF TGTGCCAGTAGTATCGGTCCCAAAAGCTCCTACGAGCAGTACTTC
TRBJ2-2 once 17 - TRBV19 CASSIVGSAANTGELFF TGTGCCAGTAGTATAGTGGGGTCGGCAGCGAACACCGGGGAGCTGTTTTTT
TRBJ2-1 - 15 - TRBV9 CASSVVLGPGNEQFF TGTGCCAGCAGCGTAGTCCTGGGGCCTGGGAATGAGCAGTTCTTC
TRBJ1-1 few 11 - TRBV20-1 CSAAENTEAFF TGCAGTGCGGCAGAGAACACTGAAGCTTTCTTT
TRBJ2-3 - 16 TRBD1 TRBV5-4 CASSLSDRASTDTQYF TGTGCCAGCAGCCTTTCGGACAGGGCTAGCACAGATACGCAGTATTTT
TRBJ1-6 - 16 - TRBV5-4 CASSQFGPASGTPLHF TGTGCCAGCAGCCAATTCGGCCCGGCCTCAGGGACACCCCTCCACTTT
TRBJ1-2 - 14 - TRBV7-9 CASSLTVRGAGYTF TGTGCCAGCAGCCTCACCGTCCGAGGGGCTGGCTACACCTTC
TRBJ1-1 - 13 - TRBV12-5 CASGFSGVPGAFF TGTGCTAGTGGTTTTTCAGGGGTCCCAGGGGCTTTCTTT
TRBJ2-5 - 16 TRBD2 TRBV6-6 CASSLSRVAGQETQYF TGTGCCAGCAGCTTATCGAGAGTAGCGGGACAAGAGACCCAGTACTTC
TRBJ1-3 - 14 - TRBV30 CAWSEGVRRNTIYF TGTGCCTGGAGTGAAGGGGTGAGAAGAAACACCATATATTTT
TRBJ2-5 - 12 - TRBV11-2 CASTNREVTQYF TGTGCCAGCACCAACAGGGAGGTGACCCAGTACTTC
TRBJ2-2 - 13 - TRBV27 CASTSFGAGELFF TGTGCCAGCACGTCTTTCGGAGCCGGGGAGCTGTTTTTT
TRBJ1-5 few 14 - TRBV19 CASRTDKSNQPQHF TGTGCCAGTAGGACAGACAAAAGCAATCAGCCCCAGCATTTT
TRBJ2-4 - 16 - TRBV27 CASSSPGQSAKNIQYF TGTGCCAGCAGTTCGCCGGGACAATCAGCCAAAAACATTCAGTACTTC
TRBJ2-3 - 14 - TRBV2 CASSETRELNTQYF TGTGCCAGCAGTGAGACTCGGGAGCTGAATACGCAGTATTTT
TRBJ2-7 - 17 TRBD1 TRBV30 CASTMGTGGRFAYEQYF TGTGCCTCGACAATGGGGACAGGGGGTCGTTTCGCCTACGAGCAGTACTTC
TRBJ1-2 - 16 - TRBV27 CASSPAQGRGNYGYTF TGTGCCAGCAGTCCAGCCCAAGGACGGGGGAACTATGGCTACACCTTC
TRBJ2-2 - 18 - TRBV7-3 CASSLGRSGSTNTGELFF TGTGCCAGCAGCTTAGGACGGTCGGGCTCGACCAACACCGGGGAGCTGTTTTTT
TRBJ2-1 - 18 TRBD2 TRBV4-3 CASSQKGPTSGTPYEQFF TGCGCCAGCAGCCAAAAAGGGCCTACTAGCGGGACCCCATATGAGCAGTTCTTC
TRBJ2-3 - 12 - TRBV5-5 CASSFNGDTQYF TGTGCCAGCAGCTTCAACGGGGATACGCAGTATTTT
TRBJ2-7 - 16 - TRBV5-1 CASSLGDSSSSYEQYF TGCGCCAGCAGCTTGGGAGACAGCTCCTCGTCCTACGAGCAGTACTTC
TRBJ1-2 - 14 - TRBV6-6 CASSYPQGNYGYTF TGTGCCAGCAGTTACCCACAGGGCAACTATGGCTACACCTTC
TRBJ2-1 - 15 - TRBV9 CASSVVGGWNNEQFF TGTGCCAGCAGCGTAGTAGGGGGATGGAACAATGAGCAGTTCTTC
TRBJ2-4 - 16 - TRBV4-1 CASSQVASYPKNIQYF TGCGCCAGCAGCCAAGTGGCCTCCTATCCCAAAAACATTCAGTACTTC
TRBJ1-2 - 15 - TRBV4-2 CASSPKQGFDYGYTF TGTGCCAGCAGCCCCAAGCAGGGGTTTGACTATGGCTACACCTTC
TRBJ2-7 - 14 - TRBV2 CASTLARSPYEQYF TGTGCCAGCACCCTCGCCCGGAGCCCGTACGAGCAGTACTTC
TRBJ1-2 - 14 - TRBV5-1 CASSLALGDYGYTF TGCGCCAGCAGCTTGGCCCTCGGTGACTATGGCTACACCTTC
TRBJ2-7 once 13 - TRBV5-6 CASSSRSSYEQYF TGTGCCAGCAGCTCCCGTAGCTCCTACGAGCAGTACTTC